This T cell receptor (beta chain) was identified during a study of spatial heterogeneity in lung cancer. The overall study: Raw-read counts averaged over ten per unique TCR and UMI combination.

The length of the CDR3 is 15 residues. V trimming: 4 bases; J trimming: 2 bases; junction bases outside the gene matches: 5. Germline CDR1 SGHTA, CDR2 FQGNSA. Unique molecular identifiers tagged every individual TCR cDNA molecule. TCRdb reprocessed the 5' RACE reads via MiXCR and lists one record per CDR3 protein. The sample includes 8,200 or so distinct CDR3 sequences, more than 6% of them seen just once. This clonotype is categorized as medium-sized (0.01 to 0.1%). Its matching antigen is unknown. General study results and limits: For expanded intratumoral alpha and beta TCRs, counts tracked tumor mutation counts.

Time point in this sample: sample taken at primary tumor resection. From tumor, nontumor lung or frozen PBMC, whole RNA was taken unsorted for sequencing. The chain links TRBV7-2 to TRBJ2-1, with 7 nucleotides matching TRBD2. The TCR was taken from a male donor with early-stage non-small cell lung cancer. This material consisted of lung tumor tissue, taken at surgery. The CDR3 is CASSSGSGAYNEQFF. The CDR3 nucleotides are TGTGCCAGCAGCTCAGGAAGCGGGGCCTACAATGAGCAGTTCTTC.